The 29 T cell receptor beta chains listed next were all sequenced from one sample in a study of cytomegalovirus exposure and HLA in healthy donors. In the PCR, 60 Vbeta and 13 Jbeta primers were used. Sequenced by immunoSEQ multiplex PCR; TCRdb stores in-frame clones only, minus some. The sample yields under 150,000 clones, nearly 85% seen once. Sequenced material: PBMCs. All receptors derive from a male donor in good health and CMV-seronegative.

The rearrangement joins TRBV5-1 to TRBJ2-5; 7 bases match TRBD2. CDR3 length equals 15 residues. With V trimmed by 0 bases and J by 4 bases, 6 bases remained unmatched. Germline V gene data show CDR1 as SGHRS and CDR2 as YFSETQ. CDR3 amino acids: CASSLEGGRGETQYF. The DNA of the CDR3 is TGCGCCAGCAGCTTGGAGGGCGGGAGAGGAGAGACCCAGTACTTC.

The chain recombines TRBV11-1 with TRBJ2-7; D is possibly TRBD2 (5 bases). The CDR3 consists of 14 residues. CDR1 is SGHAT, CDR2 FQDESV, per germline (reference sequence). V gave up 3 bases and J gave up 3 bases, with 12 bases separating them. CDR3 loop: CASSFSPGNYEQYF. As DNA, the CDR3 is TGTGCCAGCAGCTTTTCCCCGGGGAACTACGAGCAGTACTTC.

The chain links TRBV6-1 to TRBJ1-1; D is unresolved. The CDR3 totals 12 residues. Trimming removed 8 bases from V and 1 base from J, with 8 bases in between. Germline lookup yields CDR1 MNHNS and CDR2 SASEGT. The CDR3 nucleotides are TGTGCCAGCCACACATGGAACACTGAAGCTTTCTTT. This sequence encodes CASHTWNTEAFF.

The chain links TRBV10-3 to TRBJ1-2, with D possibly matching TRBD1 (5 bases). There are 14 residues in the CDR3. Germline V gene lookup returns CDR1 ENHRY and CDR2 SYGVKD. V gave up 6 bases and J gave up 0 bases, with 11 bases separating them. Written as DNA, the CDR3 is TGTGCCATCAGCGTAGGACAAGCTAACTATGGCTACACCTTC. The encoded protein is CAISVGQANYGYTF.

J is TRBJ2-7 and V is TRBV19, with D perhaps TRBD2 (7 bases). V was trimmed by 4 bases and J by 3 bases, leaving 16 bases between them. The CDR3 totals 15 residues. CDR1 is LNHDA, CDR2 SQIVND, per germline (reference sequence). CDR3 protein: CASSSRGGAGYEQYF. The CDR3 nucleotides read TGTGCCAGTAGTAGTCGCGGGGGCGCGGGCTACGAGCAGTACTTC. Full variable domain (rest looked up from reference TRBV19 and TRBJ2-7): DGGITQSPKYLFRKEGQNVTLSCEQNLNHDAMYWYRQDPGQGLRLIYYSQIVNDFQKGDIAEGYSVSREKKESFPLTVTSAQKNPTAFYLCASSSRGGAGYEQYFGPGTRLTVT.

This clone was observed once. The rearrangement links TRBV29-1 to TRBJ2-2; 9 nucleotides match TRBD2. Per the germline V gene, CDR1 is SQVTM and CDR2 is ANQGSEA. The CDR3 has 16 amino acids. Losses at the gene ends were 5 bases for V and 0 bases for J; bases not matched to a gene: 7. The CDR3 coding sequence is TGCAGCGTTTTTCCGCCTAGCGGGGCGAACACCGGGGAGCTGTTTTTT. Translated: CSVFPPSGANTGELFF.

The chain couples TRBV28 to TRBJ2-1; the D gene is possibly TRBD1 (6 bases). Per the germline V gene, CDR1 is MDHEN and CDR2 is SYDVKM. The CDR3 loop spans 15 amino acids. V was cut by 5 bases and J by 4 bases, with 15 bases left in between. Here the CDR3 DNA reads TGTGCCAGCAGTACACCCGGGACACCTTACAATGAGCAGTTCTTC. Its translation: CASSTPGTPYNEQFF.

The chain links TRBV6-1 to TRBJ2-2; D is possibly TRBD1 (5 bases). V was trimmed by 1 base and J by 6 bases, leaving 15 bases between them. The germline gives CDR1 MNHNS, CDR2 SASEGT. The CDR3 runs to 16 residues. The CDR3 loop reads CASSEVVRVGPGELFF. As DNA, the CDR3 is TGTGCCAGCAGTGAAGTGGTCAGGGTTGGGCCCGGGGAGCTGTTTTTT.

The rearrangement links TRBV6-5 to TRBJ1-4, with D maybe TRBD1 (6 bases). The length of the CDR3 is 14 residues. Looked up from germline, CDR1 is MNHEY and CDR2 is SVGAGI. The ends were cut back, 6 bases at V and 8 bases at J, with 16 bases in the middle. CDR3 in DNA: TGTGCCAGCAGGCCGGGACGGGACAAGGAAAAACTGTTTTTT. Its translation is CASRPGRDKEKLFF.

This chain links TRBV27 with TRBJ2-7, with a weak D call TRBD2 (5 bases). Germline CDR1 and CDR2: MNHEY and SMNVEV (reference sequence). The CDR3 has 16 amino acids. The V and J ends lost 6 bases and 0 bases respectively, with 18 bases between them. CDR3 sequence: CASSLGVGPSSYEQYF. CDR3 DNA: TGTGCCAGCAGCCTCGGGGTAGGACCGAGCTCCTACGAGCAGTACTTC.

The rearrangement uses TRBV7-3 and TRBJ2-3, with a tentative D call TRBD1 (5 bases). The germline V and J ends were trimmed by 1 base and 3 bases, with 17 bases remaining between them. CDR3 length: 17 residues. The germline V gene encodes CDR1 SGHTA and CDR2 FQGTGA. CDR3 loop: CASSLSSEQGSTDTQYF. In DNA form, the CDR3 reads TGTGCCAGCAGCTTAAGTTCCGAGCAGGGTAGTACAGATACGCAGTATTTT.

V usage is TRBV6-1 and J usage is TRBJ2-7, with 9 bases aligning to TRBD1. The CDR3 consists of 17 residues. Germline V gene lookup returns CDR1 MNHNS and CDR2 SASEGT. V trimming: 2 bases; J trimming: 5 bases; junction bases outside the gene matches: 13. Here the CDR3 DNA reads TGTGCCAGCAGTGAATATTTACGGGACAGGGCCCGCCACGAGCAGTACTTC. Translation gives CASSEYLRDRARHEQYF.

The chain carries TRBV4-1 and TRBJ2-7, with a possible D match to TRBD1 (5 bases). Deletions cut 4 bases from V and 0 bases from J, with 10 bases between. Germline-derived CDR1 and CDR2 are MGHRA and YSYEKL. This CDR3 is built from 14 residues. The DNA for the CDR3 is TGCGCCAGCAGCCTGCAGGACACCTCCTACGAGCAGTACTTC. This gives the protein CASSLQDTSYEQYF.

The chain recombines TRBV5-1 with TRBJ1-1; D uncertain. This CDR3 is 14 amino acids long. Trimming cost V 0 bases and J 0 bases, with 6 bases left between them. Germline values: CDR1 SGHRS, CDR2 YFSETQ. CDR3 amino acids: CASSLALLNTEAFF. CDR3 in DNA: TGCGCCAGCAGCTTGGCCTTATTGAACACTGAAGCTTTCTTT.

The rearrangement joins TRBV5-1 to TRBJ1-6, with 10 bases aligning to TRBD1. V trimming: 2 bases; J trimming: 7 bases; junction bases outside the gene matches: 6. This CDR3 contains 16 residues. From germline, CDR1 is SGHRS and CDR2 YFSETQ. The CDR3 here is CASSLGGQGWNSPLHF. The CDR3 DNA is TGCGCCAGCAGCTTAGGGGGACAGGGGTGGAATTCACCCCTCCACTTT.

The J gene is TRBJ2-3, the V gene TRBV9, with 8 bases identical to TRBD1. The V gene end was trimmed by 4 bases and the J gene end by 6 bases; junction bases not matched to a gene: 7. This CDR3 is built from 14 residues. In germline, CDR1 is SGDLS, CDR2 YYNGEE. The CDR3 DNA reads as TGTGCCAGCAGCAGGTCACACAGGGGGGATACGCAGTATTTT. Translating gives CASSRSHRGDTQYF.

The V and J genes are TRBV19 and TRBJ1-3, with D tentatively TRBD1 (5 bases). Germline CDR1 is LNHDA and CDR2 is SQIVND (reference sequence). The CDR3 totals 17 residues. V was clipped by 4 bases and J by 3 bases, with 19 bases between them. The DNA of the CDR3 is TGTGCCAGTAGTACGCCGACAGCAGCCGGTATTGGAAACACCATATATTTT. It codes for CASSTPTAAGIGNTIYF.

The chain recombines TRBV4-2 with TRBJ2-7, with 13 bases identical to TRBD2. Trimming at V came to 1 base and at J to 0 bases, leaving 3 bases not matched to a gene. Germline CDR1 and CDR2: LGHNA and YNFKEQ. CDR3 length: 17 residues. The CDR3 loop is CASSQAGTSGISYEQYF. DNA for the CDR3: TGTGCCAGCAGCCAAGCAGGGACTAGCGGGATCTCCTACGAGCAGTACTTC.

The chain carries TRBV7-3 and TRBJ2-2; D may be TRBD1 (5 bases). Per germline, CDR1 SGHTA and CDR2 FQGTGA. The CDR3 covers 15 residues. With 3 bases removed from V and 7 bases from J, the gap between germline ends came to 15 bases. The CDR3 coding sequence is TGTGCCAGCAGCTTCGACAGTACCCTTGACGGGGAGCTGTTTTTT. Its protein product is CASSFDSTLDGELFF.

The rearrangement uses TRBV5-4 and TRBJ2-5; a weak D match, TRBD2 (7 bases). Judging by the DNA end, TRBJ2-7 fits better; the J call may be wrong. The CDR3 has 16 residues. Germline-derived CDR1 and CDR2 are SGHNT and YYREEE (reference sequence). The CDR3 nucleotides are TGTGCCAGCAGCTTGGAGGGGGGAGGGCCCGGGTACGAGCAGTACTTC. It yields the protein CASSLEGGGPGYEQYF.

The CDR3 DNA is TGTGCCAGCAGCTTAACGCCGGGACTAGCGGGAGAGGTTGACGGCGAGCAGTACTTC. Its translation is CASSLTPGLAGEVDGEQYF. The chain links TRBV7-8 to TRBJ2-7; 14 bases are a match to TRBD2. The CDR3 length is 19 residues. Looked up from germline, CDR1 is SGHVS and CDR2 is FQNEAQ. Trimming at V came to 2 bases and at J to 6 bases, leaving 15 bases not matched to a gene.

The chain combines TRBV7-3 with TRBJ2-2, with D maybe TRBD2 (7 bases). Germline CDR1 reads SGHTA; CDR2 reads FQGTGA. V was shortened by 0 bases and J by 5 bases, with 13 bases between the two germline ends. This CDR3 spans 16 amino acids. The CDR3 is CASSLTRGPRTGELFF. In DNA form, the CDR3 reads TGTGCCAGCAGCTTAACGCGGGGGCCGAGGACCGGGGAGCTGTTTTTT.

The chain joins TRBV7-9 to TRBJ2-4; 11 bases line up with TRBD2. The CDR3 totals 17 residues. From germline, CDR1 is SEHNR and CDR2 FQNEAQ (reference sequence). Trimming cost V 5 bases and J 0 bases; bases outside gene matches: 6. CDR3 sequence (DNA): TGTGCCAGCAGCACAGGGACTAGCGGAATAGCCAAAAACATTCAGTACTTC. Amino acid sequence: CASSTGTSGIAKNIQYF.

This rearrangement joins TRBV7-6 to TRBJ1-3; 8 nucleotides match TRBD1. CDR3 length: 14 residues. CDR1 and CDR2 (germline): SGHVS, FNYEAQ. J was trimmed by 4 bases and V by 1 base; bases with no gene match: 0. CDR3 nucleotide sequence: TGTGCCAGCAGCTTAGGGACAGGGGGAAACACCATATATTTT. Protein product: CASSLGTGGNTIYF. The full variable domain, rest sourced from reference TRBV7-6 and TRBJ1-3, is GAGVSQSPRYKVTKRGQDVALRCDPISGHVSLYWYRQALGQGPEFLTYFNYEAQQDKSGLPNDRFSAERPEGSISTLTIQRTEQRDSAMYRCASSLGTGGNTIYFGEGSWLTVV.

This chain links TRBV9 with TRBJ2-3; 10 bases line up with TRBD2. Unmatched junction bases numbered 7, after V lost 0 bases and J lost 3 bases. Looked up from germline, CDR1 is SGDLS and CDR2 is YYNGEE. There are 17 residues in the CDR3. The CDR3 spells CASSVGGSGGYTDTQYF. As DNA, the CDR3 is TGTGCCAGCAGCGTAGGGGGTAGCGGGGGGTATACAGATACGCAGTATTTT.

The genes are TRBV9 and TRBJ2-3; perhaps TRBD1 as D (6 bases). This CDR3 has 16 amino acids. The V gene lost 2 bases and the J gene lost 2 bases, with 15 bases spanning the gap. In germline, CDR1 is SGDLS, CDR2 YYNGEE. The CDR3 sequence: CASSVIGTPDTDTQYF. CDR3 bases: TGTGCCAGCAGCGTTATCGGGACACCGGACACAGATACGCAGTATTTT.

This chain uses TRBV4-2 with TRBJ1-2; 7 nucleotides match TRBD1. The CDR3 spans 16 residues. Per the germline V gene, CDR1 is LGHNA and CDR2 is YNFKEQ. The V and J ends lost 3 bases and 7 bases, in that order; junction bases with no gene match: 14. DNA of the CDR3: TGTGCCAGCAGCCAGGCCGACAGGGAGGTAGTAAGTGGCTACACCTTC. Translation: CASSQADREVVSGYTF.

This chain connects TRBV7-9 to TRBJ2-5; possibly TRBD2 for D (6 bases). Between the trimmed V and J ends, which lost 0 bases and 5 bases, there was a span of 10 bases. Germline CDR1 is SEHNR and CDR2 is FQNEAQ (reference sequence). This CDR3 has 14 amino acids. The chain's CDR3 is CASSLALAWETQYF. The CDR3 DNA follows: TGTGCCAGCAGCTTAGCCCTAGCGTGGGAGACCCAGTACTTC.

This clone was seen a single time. The CDR3, as DNA: TGTGCCAGCACCGCTACGGAGGGCCTCCAAGAGACCCAGTACTTC. Protein sequence: CASTATEGLQETQYF. The chain couples TRBV7-8 to TRBJ2-5; the D gene is possibly TRBD2 (6 bases). There are 15 residues in the CDR3. Looked up from germline, CDR1 is SGHVS and CDR2 is FQNEAQ. The V gene lost 7 bases and the J gene lost 1 base, with 16 bases spanning the gap.